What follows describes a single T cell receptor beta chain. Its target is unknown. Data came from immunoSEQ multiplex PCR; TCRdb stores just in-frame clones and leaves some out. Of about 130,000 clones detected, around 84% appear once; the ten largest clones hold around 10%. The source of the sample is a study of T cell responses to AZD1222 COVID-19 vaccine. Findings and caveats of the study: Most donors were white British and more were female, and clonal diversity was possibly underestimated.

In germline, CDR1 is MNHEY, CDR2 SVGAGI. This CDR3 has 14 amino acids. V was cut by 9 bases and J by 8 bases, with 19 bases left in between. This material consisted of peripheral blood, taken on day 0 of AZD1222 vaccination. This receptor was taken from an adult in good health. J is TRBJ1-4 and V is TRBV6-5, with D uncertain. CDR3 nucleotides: TGTGCCAGGGTTGGGGTGTGGCGTAAGGAAAAACTGTTTTTT. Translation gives CARVGVWRKEKLFF.